Listed below are T cell receptor beta chains from one sample, sequenced in a study of T cells in Graves' hyperthyroidism and ophthalmopathy. TCRdb re-analysed the multiplex PCR reads in MiXCR, keeping a single row per CDR3 protein. Among about 360,000 distinct CDR3 sequences listed, less than 15% were seen once. Specimen: blood. The receptors shown here come from a woman under 30 with Graves' hyperthyroidism. The CDR3 runs from the conserved cysteine through the conserved F or W. Fields, in order: V gene, J gene, CDR3 length, CDR3 protein.

>TRBV28|TRBJ1-1|12
CASSPWDSEAFF
>TRBV5-1|TRBJ2-2|16
CASSFGGPRNTGELFF
>TRBV28|TRBJ2-7|18
CASSLGAGQAARSYEQYF
>TRBV14|TRBJ2-3|11
CASSLDRAQYF
>TRBV29-1|TRBJ2-7|16
CSVEDYDSPLSYEQYF
>TRBV2|TRBJ1-2|14
CASSGSGGHYGYTF
>TRBV6-1|TRBJ2-1|17
CASRHPGLADLYNEQFF
>TRBV19|TRBJ2-3|15
CASRTGLAGTDTQYF
>TRBV5-5|TRBJ1-2|13
CASSLQGIGGYTF
>TRBV28|TRBJ1-5|15
CASSHGPLLYQPQHF
>TRBV28|TRBJ1-3|16
CASSSRQASPGNTIYF
>TRBV7-2|TRBJ2-3|17
CASSLTPSGSSTDTQYF
>TRBV13|TRBJ2-3|12
CASSQILDTQYF
>TRBV6-1|TRBJ2-2|14
CASRQGIGTGELFF
>TRBV2|TRBJ1-2|16
CASSERVLGVAVVDTF
>TRBV7-2|TRBJ2-3|14
CASSSYQSTDTQYF
>TRBV6-1|TRBJ2-2|17
CASTPGLAEIYTGELFF
>TRBV19|TRBJ2-2|17
CTSSLNLPGANTGELFF
>TRBV6-1|TRBJ2-7|13
CASRSGHPYEQYF
>TRBV28|TRBJ2-6|15
CASSTRQSPANVLTF
>TRBV5-1|TRBJ2-1|15
CASSLAGQAYNEQFF
>TRBV7-3|TRBJ2-1|13
CASSSRNYNEQFF
>TRBV12-3/TRBV12-4|TRBJ2-2|14
CASSPTEGRGELFF
>TRBV28|TRBJ1-2|13
CATLTGIDYGYTF
>TRBV7-9|TRBJ2-7|12
CASSIGYYEQYF
>TRBV5-1|TRBJ2-2|18
CASSPREGHLANTGELFF
>TRBV6-1|TRBJ1-2|15
CASSGIPRGDYGYTF
>TRBV24-1|TRBJ1-5|15
CATSDSTGGNQPQHF
>TRBV20-1|TRBJ2-7|12
CSAPSEGGEQYF
>TRBV15|TRBJ2-7|17
CATSSSLALDSGVGQYF
>TRBV6-2/TRBV6-3|TRBJ2-2|12
CATAQGIGELFF
>TRBV7-2|TRBJ2-7|15
CASSTRDRETYEQYF
>TRBV28|TRBJ1-5|16
CASTPYEPAGNQPQHF
>TRBV20-1|TRBJ2-7|13
CSASSGQGPEQYF
>TRBV11-2|TRBJ2-5|14
CASSSQGLGETQYF
>TRBV3-1|TRBJ1-4|14
CASSPRRVVEKLFF
>TRBV11-2|TRBJ2-3|12
CASGRLSDTQYF
>TRBV6-1|TRBJ1-1|15
CAANQGPRDTTEAFF
>TRBV10-3|TRBJ1-2|12
CAIRRTDYGYTF
>TRBV4-3|TRBJ1-5|16
CASSQDRGTVVQPQHF
>TRBV19|TRBJ2-5|14
CASSPGTSKETQYF
>TRBV7-9|TRBJ2-7|14
CASSTDRATYEQYF
>TRBV4-2|TRBJ2-1|16
CASSQTLADSSNEQFF
>TRBV10-3|TRBJ2-3|15
CAISESTALGDTQYF
>TRBV24-1|TRBJ2-7|16
CATAGTGEDGSYEQYF
>TRBV2|TRBJ2-1|13
CASSMLSLNEQFF
>TRBV5-5|TRBJ1-4|15
CASSLARPGVEKLFF
>TRBV5-5|TRBJ1-1|16
CASSLDRDGANTEAFF
>TRBV29-1|TRBJ1-3|14
CSGWTGGSGNTIYF
>TRBV15|TRBJ2-1|15
CATSPRTAGLSEQFF
>TRBV18|TRBJ1-1|15
CASYIGQNKNTEAFF
>TRBV28|TRBJ2-5|17
CASSGLAGGWSGETQYF
>TRBV20-1|TRBJ2-2|15
CSAISGGSGTGELFF